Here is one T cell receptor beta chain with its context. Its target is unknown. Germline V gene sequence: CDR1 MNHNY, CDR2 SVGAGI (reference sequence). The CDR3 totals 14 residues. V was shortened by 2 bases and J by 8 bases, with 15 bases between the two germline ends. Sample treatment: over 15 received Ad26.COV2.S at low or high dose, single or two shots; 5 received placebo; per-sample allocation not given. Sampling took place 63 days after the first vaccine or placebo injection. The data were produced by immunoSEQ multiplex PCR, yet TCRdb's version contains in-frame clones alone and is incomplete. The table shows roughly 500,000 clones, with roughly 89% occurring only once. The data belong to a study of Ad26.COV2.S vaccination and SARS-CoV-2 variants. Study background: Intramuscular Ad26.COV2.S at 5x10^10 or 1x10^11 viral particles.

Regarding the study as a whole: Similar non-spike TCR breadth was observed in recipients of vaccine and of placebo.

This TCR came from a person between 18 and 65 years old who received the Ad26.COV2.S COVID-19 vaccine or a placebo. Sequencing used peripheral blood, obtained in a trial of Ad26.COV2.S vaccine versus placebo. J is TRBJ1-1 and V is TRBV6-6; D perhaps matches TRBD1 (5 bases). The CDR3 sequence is CASSYGGGLNEAFF. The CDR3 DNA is TGTGCCAGCAGTTACGGTGGGGGACTAAACGAAGCTTTCTTT.